The rows below give T cell receptor beta chains drawn from one sample of a study of blood T cells in healthy people across ages. MiXCR, applied by TCRdb to the 5' RACE reads, yields one record per CDR3 protein. This sample carries some 900,000 distinct CDR3 sequences, approximately 49% of them seen once, and the ten largest clones take roughly 12%. The source material was blood. Receptors were obtained from a man aged 25 to 40 in good health. Each CDR3 is given with its conserved first and last residue. Each record gives: V gene, J gene, D gene, CDR3 protein. The D gene is left open where the match is weak.

v_call: TRBV6-5; j_call: TRBJ1-5; d_call: -; cdr3_aa: CASSYTTGSNQPQHF
v_call: TRBV5-1; j_call: TRBJ1-1; d_call: -; cdr3_aa: CASSLGATGEITEAFF
v_call: TRBV7-8; j_call: TRBJ2-7; d_call: -; cdr3_aa: CASSFPSAGYNEQYF
v_call: TRBV5-6; j_call: TRBJ1-5; d_call: -; cdr3_aa: CASSLMETVNNQPQHF
v_call: TRBV6-1; j_call: TRBJ2-2; d_call: -; cdr3_aa: CASSDPTGFSAGELFF
v_call: TRBV7-9; j_call: TRBJ2-7; d_call: TRBD1; cdr3_aa: CASSLRTGYNYEQYF
v_call: TRBV6-1; j_call: TRBJ2-7; d_call: -; cdr3_aa: CASSGSTSYEQYF
v_call: TRBV6-2/TRBV6-3; j_call: TRBJ2-4; d_call: -; cdr3_aa: CASSYALRERANIQYF
v_call: TRBV7-2; j_call: TRBJ2-7; d_call: -; cdr3_aa: CASSYGGQGVRSYEQYF
v_call: TRBV9; j_call: TRBJ2-3; d_call: TRBD1; cdr3_aa: CASSVAQTGRVTDTQYF
v_call: TRBV3-1; j_call: TRBJ2-7; d_call: -; cdr3_aa: CASSPVNGQSYLAQYF
v_call: TRBV6-2/TRBV6-3; j_call: TRBJ2-1; d_call: TRBD2; cdr3_aa: CASSPGTSRVRSYNEQFF
v_call: TRBV2; j_call: TRBJ1-5; d_call: -; cdr3_aa: CASSTGFVDQPQHF
v_call: TRBV28; j_call: TRBJ2-5; d_call: TRBD1; cdr3_aa: CASSPTGGGETQYF
v_call: TRBV20-1; j_call: TRBJ2-5; d_call: -; cdr3_aa: CSASARTGFQETQYF
v_call: TRBV6-2/TRBV6-3; j_call: TRBJ2-7; d_call: TRBD2; cdr3_aa: CASSFLAAYDEQYF
v_call: TRBV5-1; j_call: TRBJ2-5; d_call: -; cdr3_aa: CASSLAGTRGTETQYF
v_call: TRBV28; j_call: TRBJ1-2; d_call: -; cdr3_aa: CASRDSGGGYTF
v_call: TRBV7-2; j_call: TRBJ1-2; d_call: TRBD1; cdr3_aa: CASSPETGGYTF
v_call: TRBV12-3/TRBV12-4; j_call: TRBJ2-3; d_call: -; cdr3_aa: CASSGRGLPDTQYF
v_call: TRBV7-2; j_call: TRBJ2-3; d_call: TRBD2; cdr3_aa: CASSPRGGQADTQYF
v_call: TRBV6-2/TRBV6-3; j_call: TRBJ2-7; d_call: -; cdr3_aa: CASSYSSEGAYEQYF
v_call: TRBV28; j_call: TRBJ2-7; d_call: -; cdr3_aa: CASRPTGPRYEQYF
v_call: TRBV27; j_call: TRBJ2-7; d_call: -; cdr3_aa: CASSPQPVREQYF
v_call: TRBV12-3/TRBV12-4; j_call: TRBJ1-4; d_call: -; cdr3_aa: CASSLDSLGEKLFF
v_call: TRBV28; j_call: TRBJ2-1; d_call: -; cdr3_aa: CASSRADTFYNEQFF
v_call: TRBV6-1; j_call: TRBJ2-1; d_call: -; cdr3_aa: CASLRISILYNEQFF
v_call: TRBV9; j_call: TRBJ2-6; d_call: -; cdr3_aa: CASSVEESGANVLTF
v_call: TRBV29-1; j_call: TRBJ1-1; d_call: TRBD1; cdr3_aa: CSAGDRGNTEAFF
v_call: TRBV6-1; j_call: TRBJ2-1; d_call: -; cdr3_aa: CASSIEARRIITNEQFF
v_call: TRBV6-1; j_call: TRBJ1-2; d_call: -; cdr3_aa: CASTVAVSGYTF
v_call: TRBV4-1; j_call: TRBJ1-2; d_call: -; cdr3_aa: CASSQGTVNYGYTF
v_call: TRBV4-1; j_call: TRBJ2-7; d_call: TRBD1; cdr3_aa: CANSQERGPRPVYF
v_call: TRBV14; j_call: TRBJ2-4; d_call: -; cdr3_aa: CASSQGILTYF
v_call: TRBV20-1; j_call: TRBJ1-2; d_call: TRBD1; cdr3_aa: CSATNRGQFGYTF
v_call: TRBV20-1; j_call: TRBJ2-3; d_call: -; cdr3_aa: CSASRQTSTDTQYF
v_call: TRBV25-1; j_call: TRBJ1-2; d_call: -; cdr3_aa: CASSELGRNYGYTF
v_call: TRBV10-3; j_call: TRBJ1-1; d_call: TRBD1; cdr3_aa: CAISESAGGMDTEAFF
v_call: TRBV20-1; j_call: TRBJ2-1; d_call: TRBD1; cdr3_aa: CSARAGTGVIHEQFF
v_call: TRBV12-3/TRBV12-4; j_call: TRBJ1-2; d_call: TRBD1; cdr3_aa: CASSGQGSNYGYTF
v_call: TRBV6-1; j_call: TRBJ2-5; d_call: TRBD1; cdr3_aa: CASRVTGGYRETQYF
v_call: TRBV4-2; j_call: TRBJ2-7; d_call: TRBD2; cdr3_aa: CASSHSGGAVMYNEQYF
v_call: TRBV6-5; j_call: TRBJ2-4; d_call: -; cdr3_aa: CASSSGVKGNIQYF
v_call: TRBV5-1; j_call: TRBJ2-5; d_call: TRBD2; cdr3_aa: CASSLTGLAGKETQYF
v_call: TRBV6-1; j_call: TRBJ2-7; d_call: TRBD2; cdr3_aa: CARDGRAYEQYF
v_call: TRBV15; j_call: TRBJ2-7; d_call: TRBD2; cdr3_aa: CATSRDLGGNGEQYF
v_call: TRBV2; j_call: TRBJ2-5; d_call: -; cdr3_aa: CAIREGEQETQYF
v_call: TRBV29-1; j_call: TRBJ1-2; d_call: -; cdr3_aa: CSVEEGGSALDGYTF
v_call: TRBV6-6; j_call: TRBJ1-1; d_call: -; cdr3_aa: CASSSPPGGTEAFF
v_call: TRBV20-1; j_call: TRBJ2-7; d_call: TRBD2; cdr3_aa: CSASHPSGGLAYEQYF
v_call: TRBV29-1; j_call: TRBJ2-1; d_call: TRBD2; cdr3_aa: CSAVGLAGNEQFF
v_call: TRBV15; j_call: TRBJ1-1; d_call: TRBD1; cdr3_aa: CATGTGRNTEAFF
v_call: TRBV5-1; j_call: -; d_call: TRBD1; cdr3_aa: CASRREQGNSYEQYF
v_call: TRBV7-2; j_call: TRBJ2-3; d_call: -; cdr3_aa: CASSPVVDTQYF
v_call: TRBV29-1; j_call: TRBJ1-2; d_call: -; cdr3_aa: CSVVGQSGYTF